This T cell receptor (beta chain) is drawn from a study of cytomegalovirus exposure and HLA in healthy donors. Concerning this clone: Its antigen remains unknown.

Study outcomes and limitations: When analyzed later, a missense DCLRE1C variant was found to be linked to TCR beta V- and J-gene trimming. Analyzed later, association rates of TCRs varied across HLA loci, with DRB1 most and HLA-C fewest. Most subjects' HLA-A and HLA-B alleles were reportedly predicted from TCR beta sequences. Of the V segments, some could not be distinguished, including TRBV6-2 and TRBV6-3, and were excluded.

This PCR relied on a set of 60 Vbeta primers and 13 Jbeta primers. Sequenced by immunoSEQ multiplex PCR; TCRdb stores in-frame clones only, minus some. The sample has over 85,000 clones; approximately 80% are singletons. V dropped 3 bases and J dropped 3; count of bases not matched to a gene: 8. CDR1 is SGDLS, CDR2 YYNGEE, per germline. The CDR3 totals 16 residues. The chain uses TRBV9 and TRBJ2-1; 8 bases fit TRBD2. This receptor was taken from a woman aged 55-69 years in good health and CMV-seropositive. The sample consisted of PBMCs. The DNA for the CDR3 is TGTGCCAGCAGCGCATTTAGCGGGGCCAGCTACAATGAGCAGTTCTTC. This gives the protein CASSAFSGASYNEQFF.